The 8 T cell receptor beta chains listed next were all sequenced from one sample in a study of CD8 T cells in Susac syndrome. With random hexamers, reverse transcription was performed on about 0.5 to 1 ug of RNA. MiXCR, run by TCRdb on the immunoSEQ multiplex PCR reads, gives a single entry per CDR3 protein. This table has 150,000 to 200,000 distinct CDR3 sequences, about 95% appearing once. The sequencing sample was made of CD4+ T cells from PBMCs. The receptor set was obtained from a human donor in good health.

The rearrangement joins TRBV9 to TRBJ2-7, with TRBD2 matching over 7 bases. CDR1 is SGDLS and CDR2 is YYNGEE in the germline V gene. The length of the CDR3 is 12 residues. Unmatched junction bases numbered 2, after V lost 2 bases and J lost 6 bases. CDR3 loop: CASSVWEGEQYF. CDR3 DNA: TGTGCCAGCAGCGTTTGGGAGGGCGAGCAGTACTTC.

J is TRBJ1-1 and V is TRBV29-1, with 7 bases identical to TRBD1. V shed 7 bases and J 6 bases; nucleotides not matched to a gene: 5. The CDR3 covers 11 residues. CDR1 and CDR2 from the germline V gene are SQVTM and ANQGSEA. CDR3 sequence: CSATGAAEAFF. The CDR3 DNA reads as TGCAGCGCTACAGGGGCGGCTGAAGCTTTCTTT. Drawing the rest from reference TRBV29-1 and TRBJ1-1, the complete variable domain is SAVISQKPSRDICQRGTSLTIQCQVDSQVTMMFWYRQQPGQSLTLIATANQGSEATYESGFVIDKFPISRPNLTFSTLTVSNMSPEDSSIYLCSATGAAEAFFGQGTRLTVV.

The chain couples TRBV7-9 to TRBJ2-3; tentative D call: TRBD2 (5 bases). Germline V lookup: CDR1 SEHNR, CDR2 FQNEAQ (reference sequence). The CDR3 contains 15 residues. Trimming stripped 1 base from V and 3 bases from J, with 11 bases between. The CDR3 region is CASSLVLANTDTQYF. The CDR3 region has the DNA TGTGCCAGCAGCTTAGTCCTAGCTAATACAGATACGCAGTATTTT.

This rearrangement joins TRBV30 to TRBJ2-1, with TRBD2 matching over 9 bases. V trimming: 5 bases; J trimming: 6 bases; junction bases outside the gene matches: 8. Per the germline V gene, CDR1 is GTSNPN and CDR2 is SVGIG (reference sequence). There are 14 residues in the CDR3. CDR3 DNA sequence: TGTGCCTGGGAGGGGACTAGCACCCTCAATGAGCAGTTCTTC. Translating gives CAWEGTSTLNEQFF.

This rearrangement joins TRBV2 to TRBJ1-6; no reliable D call. V lost 6 bases and J lost 0, with 9 bases in between. The germline gives CDR1 SNHLY, CDR2 FYNNEI. The CDR3 is 15 amino acids. CDR3 coding DNA: TGTGCCAGCAGCCGGGATAGCTCCTATAATTCACCCCTCCACTTT. As protein: CASSRDSSYNSPLHF.

The chain couples TRBV20-1 to TRBJ1-1; tentatively, D is TRBD1 (6 bases). This CDR3 has 16 residues. Germline V CDR1 and CDR2: DFQATT, SNEGSKA (reference sequence). V lost 6 bases, J lost 4 bases, and 24 bases lay in between. The CDR3 bases are TGCAGTGCCAGAACTCTTCCGGGGGGCGAATTCACTGAAGCTTTCTTT. This sequence encodes CSARTLPGGEFTEAFF.

The CDR3 nucleotides read TGTGCCAGCAGCTTTACCGGGGTTGGGGGCTACACCTTC. Its translation: CASSFTGVGGYTF. The rearrangement uses TRBV7-2 and TRBJ1-2; D not certain. Germline V lookup: CDR1 SGHTA, CDR2 FQGNSA. The CDR3 length is 13 residues. V gave up 3 bases and J gave up 8 bases, with 13 bases separating them.

With respect to this clonotype: This CDR3 fails to terminate in the conserved phenylalanine or tryptophan, so it likely reflects a read error. The gene calls are TRBV20-1 and TRBJ2-2; 9 positions match TRBD1. The CDR3 is 12 residues long. The J segment lost 7 bases and the V segment lost 5 bases, leaving 2 bases of the junction unmatched. Germline loops: CDR1 DFQATT, CDR2 SNEGSKA (reference sequence). The CDR3 spells CSAGQGRGELFS. The CDR3 bases are TGCAGTGCTGGACAGGGGCGCGGGGAGCTGTTTTCT.